The TCR beta chain described here comes from a study of ipilimumab plus nivolumab after autologous stem cell transplantation. Assay: immunoSEQ multiplex PCR; the TCRdb copy retains only in-frame clones and omits some. The sample holds over 80,000 clones, 83% seen once. The junction had 7 bases not matched to a gene; V was cut back by 2 bases and J by 5 bases. CDR3 length equals 16 residues. In germline, CDR1 is SNHLY, CDR2 FYNNEI. Checkpoint therapy with ipilimumab 1 mg/kg began 14 to 28 days after transplant. Patients received nivolumab 3 mg/kg at weeks 1, 4, 7, 10, then fortnightly to week 26. The material sequenced was PBMCs, taken in a trial of ipilimumab plus nivolumab as post-transplant consolidation. This receptor was obtained from a male donor with diffuse large B-cell lymphoma. The rearrangement links TRBV2 to TRBJ1-5; 9 bases align to TRBD1. The CDR3 DNA follows: TGTGCCAGCAGTGAATTTAGGACAGGGGCCGATCAGCCCCAGCATTTT. It yields the protein CASSEFRTGADQPQHF. Complete variable domain (other parts from reference TRBV2 and TRBJ1-5): EPEVTQTPSHQVTQMGQEVILRCVPISNHLYFYWYRQILGQKVEFLVSFYNNEISEKSEIFDDQFSVERPDGSNFTLKIRSTKLEDSAMYFCASSEFRTGADQPQHFGDGTRLSIL.